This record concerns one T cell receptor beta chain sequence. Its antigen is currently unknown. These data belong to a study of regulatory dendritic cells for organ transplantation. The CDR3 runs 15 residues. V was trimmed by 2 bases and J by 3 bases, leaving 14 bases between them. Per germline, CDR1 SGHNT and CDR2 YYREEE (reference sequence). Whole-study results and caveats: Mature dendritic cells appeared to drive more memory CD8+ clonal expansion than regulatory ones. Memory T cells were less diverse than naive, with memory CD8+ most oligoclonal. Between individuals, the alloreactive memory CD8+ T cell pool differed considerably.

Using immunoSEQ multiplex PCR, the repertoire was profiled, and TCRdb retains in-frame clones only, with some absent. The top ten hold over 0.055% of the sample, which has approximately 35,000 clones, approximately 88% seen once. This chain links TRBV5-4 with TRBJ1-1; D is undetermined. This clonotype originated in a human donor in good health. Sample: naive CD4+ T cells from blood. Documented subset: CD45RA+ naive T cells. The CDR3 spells CASSFLSKGDTEAFF. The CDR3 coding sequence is TGTGCCAGCAGCTTTCTCTCTAAGGGAGACACTGAAGCTTTCTTT.